This T cell receptor (beta chain) is drawn from a study of blood T cells in healthy people across ages (dated by TCRdb to the mid-2010s). General notes on the study: In model experiments, roughly one uniquely barcoded TCR beta cDNA molecule per two T cells was captured by template switching. To track age-related changes in TCR beta repertoire diversity, the study relied on deep sequencing normalized with unique cDNA molecular identifiers. The donors were divided into four age groups: young (average around 17 years), middle-aged (under 40), aged (under 70) and long-lived (about 80). To avoid experimental bias, donors of different ages were randomly spread across the sequencing lanes. Two additional independent replicas of 1 million unique cDNA reads from the same blood draw were analyzed for two donors (one aged 18 to 30 and one aged 80 or older). The research as a whole found: Compared with the aged group, the long-lived group had more naive CD4+ T cells, fewer expanded clones and increased TCR diversity, a pattern suggesting age selection. Bulk unsorted PBMC profiling prevented conclusive comparison of naive and antigen-experienced compartments. Donor CMV infection status was unknown, potentially confounding age-related changes in expanded clonotypes. Total diversity estimates from one million sequenced T cells were considered lower bounds and underestimates. There was a strong correlation between observed TCR beta diversity and the percentage of naive T cells measured by flow cytometry. Observed TCR beta diversity per million T cells fell roughly linearly with age, and a significant reduction was already apparent by age roughly 41.

From the germline V gene, CDR1 is SGHDN and CDR2 is FVKESK. The CDR3 numbers 12 residues from cysteine through phenylalanine. This entry keeps only the CDR3 DNA: 36 bases, framed from base 1. V is reduced by 0 bases and J by 15 bases, leaving a spacing of 12 bases between them. Comment on this clonotype: What antigen it recognizes has not been identified. No clone much larger than this one lies a single base away; base qualities are absent.

Systemically healthy Caucasian individuals from Russia, 35 to 50 in total and aged about 6 to 95 years, were included as donors. Each donor gave approximately 9.3 milliliters of peripheral blood, collected into EDTA-treated Vacutainer tubes. PBMCs were isolated by Ficoll-Paque density-gradient centrifugation, with at least 7 million obtained per sample. Trizol reagent was used to extract total RNA from PBMCs, with at least 5.5 micrograms per sample. Naive CD45RAhigh/CD27high T cell percentages were measured by flow cytometry on a PBMC aliquot from every donor. Libraries came from 5' RACE. This sample was sequenced with an Illumina HiSeq 2500. A second PCR of about 6 to 11 cycles was performed with a sample-barcoded 5' primer and a J-beta primer mix. A template-switch 5' adaptor carrying 12 random nucleotides introduced a unique molecular identifier onto each TCR beta cDNA molecule. Each sample yielded at least 3 million CDR3-containing paired-end reads. All of the RNA was converted into first-strand cDNA using the Mint cDNA synthesis kit, with a TRBC-specific oligonucleotide serving as the primer. Following uracil-DNA glycosylase treatment, all cDNA underwent a first 18-cycle PCR with the universal primers M1SS and BC2_uni_R. Concerning the study's data processing: For normalization, 1 million high-quality reads, each with a distinct molecular identifier, were randomly selected from each sample. Instead of being binned into consensus sequences, reads that shared molecular identifiers were thrown out. MiTCR, run with a Q25 quality threshold and the strictest error-elimination algorithm, handled CDR3 identification, clonotype clustering and error correction. Lower-bound total TCR beta diversity was estimated with a nonparametric unseen species model using Euler transformation. Clones were called with MiXCR by TCRdb after fastp trimmed the public reads at Q25, and only in-frame beta chains were retained. One record per CDR3 amino acid sequence lists the most common genes and DNA. TCRdb's processing, not the study's, gives the V and J calls here. Present in this sample are fewer than 2,000,000 distinct CDR3 sequences, about 35% of which were seen just once. The ten largest clones add up to 11% of the sample.

Sequenced input: blood. The chain couples TRBV14 to TRBJ2-1, with the D gene not clear enough to name. This TCR derives from a woman younger than 45 in good health. The DNA sequence follows: TGTGCCAGCAGCCAAGACCGCATGAAGCCGTTCTTC. Its protein reads: CASSQDRMKPFF. Joined to the reference TRBV14 and TRBJ2-1 proteins, this CDR3 gives the full variable domain: EAGVTQFPSHSVIEKGQTVTLRCDPISGHDNLYWYRRVMGKEIKFLLHFVKESKQDESGMPNNRFLAERTGGTYSTLKVQPAELEDSGVYFCASSQDRMKPFFGPGTRLTVL.